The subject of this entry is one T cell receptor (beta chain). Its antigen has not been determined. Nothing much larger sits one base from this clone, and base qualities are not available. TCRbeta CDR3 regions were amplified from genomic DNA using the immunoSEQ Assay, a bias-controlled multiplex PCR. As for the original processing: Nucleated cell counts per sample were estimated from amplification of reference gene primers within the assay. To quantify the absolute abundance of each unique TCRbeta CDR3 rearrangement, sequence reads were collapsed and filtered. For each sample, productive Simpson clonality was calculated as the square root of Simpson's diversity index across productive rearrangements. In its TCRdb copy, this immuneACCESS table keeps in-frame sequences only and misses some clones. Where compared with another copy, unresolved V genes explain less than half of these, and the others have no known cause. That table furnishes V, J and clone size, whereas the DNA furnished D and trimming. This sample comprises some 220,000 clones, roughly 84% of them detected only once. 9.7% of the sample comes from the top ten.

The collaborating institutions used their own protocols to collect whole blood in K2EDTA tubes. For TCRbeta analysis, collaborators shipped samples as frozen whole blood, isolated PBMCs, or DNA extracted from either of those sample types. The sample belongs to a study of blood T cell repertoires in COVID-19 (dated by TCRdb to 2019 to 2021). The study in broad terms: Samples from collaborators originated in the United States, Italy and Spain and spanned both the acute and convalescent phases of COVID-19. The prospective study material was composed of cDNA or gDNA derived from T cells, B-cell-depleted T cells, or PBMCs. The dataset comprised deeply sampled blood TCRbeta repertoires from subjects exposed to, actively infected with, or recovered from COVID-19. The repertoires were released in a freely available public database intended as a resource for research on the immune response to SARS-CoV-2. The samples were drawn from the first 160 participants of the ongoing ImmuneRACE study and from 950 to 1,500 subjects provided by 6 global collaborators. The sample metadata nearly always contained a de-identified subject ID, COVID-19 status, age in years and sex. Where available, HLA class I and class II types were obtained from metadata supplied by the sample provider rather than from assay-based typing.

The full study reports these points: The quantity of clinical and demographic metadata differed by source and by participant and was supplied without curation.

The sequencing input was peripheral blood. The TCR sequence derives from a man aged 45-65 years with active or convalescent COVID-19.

In nucleotide form, the sequence is TGTGCCAGCAGCTTGTCTCTGGCGGGTGGCACAGATACGCAGTATTTT. This is translated as CASSLSLAGGTDTQYF. Recombination connected TRBV7-2 to TRBJ2-3, with TRBD2 as a weak D call on 5 bases. V and J lose 3 bases and 1 base, and a span of 14 bases separates them. The CDR3 starts with the cysteine, ends with the phenylalanine, and has 16 residues. Only CDR3 DNA remains: 48 bases, in frame from the first base. The CDR1 and CDR2 encoded by the germline V gene are SGHTA and FQGNSA.